This T cell receptor (beta chain) was found in a study of T cell changes during pregnancy in multiple sclerosis. The method was immunoSEQ multiplex PCR; TCRdb's version includes in-frame clones alone and lacks a portion of them. The data contain 45,000 or so clones, approximately 90% of them singletons. CDR3 size: 15 residues. Germline-derived CDR1 and CDR2 are LGHNA and YNFKEQ. V lost 1 base and J lost 10; bases outside the gene matches: 10. This clonotype was sampled from a female donor with multiple sclerosis, enrolled in a pregnancy study. Material: CD8+ T cells from peripheral blood mononuclear cells, obtained in the second trimester of pregnancy. V and J are TRBV4-2 and TRBJ2-1; 7 bases align to TRBD2. CDR3 amino acids: CASSQGGGGSEEQFF. The DNA for the CDR3 is TGTGCCAGCAGCCAAGGGGGGGGTGGATCTGAGGAGCAGTTCTTC.